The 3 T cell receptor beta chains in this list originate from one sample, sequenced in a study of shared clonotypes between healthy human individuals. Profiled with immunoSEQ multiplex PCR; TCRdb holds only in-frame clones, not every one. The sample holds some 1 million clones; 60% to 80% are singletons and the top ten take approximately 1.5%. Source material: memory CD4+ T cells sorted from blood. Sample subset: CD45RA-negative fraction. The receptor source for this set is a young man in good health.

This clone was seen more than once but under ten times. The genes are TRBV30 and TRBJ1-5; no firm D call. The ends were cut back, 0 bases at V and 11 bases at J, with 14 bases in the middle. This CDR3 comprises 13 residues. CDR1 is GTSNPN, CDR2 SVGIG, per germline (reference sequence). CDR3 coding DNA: TGTGCCTGGAGTGTCGATGGGGAAAGGACCCAGCATTTT. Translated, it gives CAWSVDGERTQHF.

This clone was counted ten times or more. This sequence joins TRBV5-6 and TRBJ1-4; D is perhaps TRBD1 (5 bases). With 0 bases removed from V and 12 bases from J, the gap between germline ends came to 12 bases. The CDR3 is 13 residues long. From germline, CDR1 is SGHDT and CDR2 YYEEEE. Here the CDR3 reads CASSLEGRGELFF. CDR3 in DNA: TGTGCCAGCAGCTTGGAGGGGCGAGGGGAACTGTTTTTT. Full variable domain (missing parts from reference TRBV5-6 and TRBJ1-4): DAGVTQSPTHLIKTRGQQVTLRCSPKSGHDTVSWYQQALGQGPQFIFQYYEEEERQRGNFPDRFSGHQFPNYSSELNVNALLLGDSALYLCASSLEGRGELFFGSGTQLSVL.

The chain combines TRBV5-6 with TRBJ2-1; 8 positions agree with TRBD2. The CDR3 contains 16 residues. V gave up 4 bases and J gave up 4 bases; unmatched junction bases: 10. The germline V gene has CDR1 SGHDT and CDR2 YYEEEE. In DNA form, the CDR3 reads TGTGCCAGCAGCCTCCTAGGAGCGGGGGCTTACAATGAGCAGTTCTTC. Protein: CASSLLGAGAYNEQFF.